Included here is one TCR beta chain sequence, with context. Its cognate antigen has yet to be identified. Per-base qualities were not stored, and no clone one base away is much larger. This sample is drawn from a study of blood T cell repertoires in COVID-19 (dated by TCRdb to about 2020). At the level of the whole study: The collaborator samples originated in the United States, Italy and Spain and spanned the acute and convalescent phases of COVID-19. The sample metadata nearly always contained a de-identified subject ID, COVID-19 status, age in years and sex. The samples were drawn from the first 160 participants of the ongoing ImmuneRACE study and from 1,254 subjects provided by 6 global collaborators. The material from the prospective study consisted of cDNA or gDNA derived from T cells, B-cell-depleted T cells, or PBMCs. Deeply sampled blood TCRbeta repertoires from subjects exposed to, actively infected with, or recovered from COVID-19 were included in the dataset. Where HLA class I and class II types were available, the types were taken from metadata supplied by the sample provider, not from assay-based typing. The repertoires were made available in a free public database intended to serve as a resource for research on the immune response to SARS-CoV-2.

Whole blood was collected in K2EDTA tubes by collaborating institutions according to the institutions' own protocols. Collaborator samples were shipped for TCRbeta analysis as frozen whole blood, isolated PBMCs, or DNA extracted from either sample type. The immunoSEQ Assay, a bias-controlled multiplex PCR, was used to amplify TCRbeta CDR3 regions from genomic DNA. As for how the authors treated the data: The number of nucleated cells in each sample was estimated from the amplification of reference gene primers within the assay. To quantify the absolute abundance of each unique TCRbeta CDR3 rearrangement, sequence reads were collapsed and filtered. For each sample, productive Simpson clonality was calculated by taking the square root of Simpson's diversity index across productive rearrangements. TCRdb holds this immuneACCESS table with in-frame rearrangements only. Some clones are missing; in checked studies, unresolved V genes explain under half, and the rest has no known cause. That table is the source of V, J and clone size, and D and trimming were worked out from the DNA. This sample is represented by about 190,000 clones; around nine tenths of them were singletons. Together, the top ten hold about 6.7% of the sample.

From the cysteine through the phenylalanine, the CDR3 covers 19 amino acids. Only the CDR3 DNA is retained, 57 bases long and in frame from the first base. General study outcomes and caveats: Clinical and demographic metadata were provided uncurated, with the amount varying by source and participant.

The chain uses TRBV12-1 and TRBJ1-6. TRBV12-1 constitutes a pseudogene. The sequence was obtained from a man aged 35-49 years with acute or convalescent COVID-19. The sample consisted of peripheral blood. The sequenced DNA: TGTGCCAGCAGCTTTTCGGAGGGGCAAACGAGCTCCTATAATTCACCCCTCCACTTT. The encoded protein is CASSFSEGQTSSYNSPLHF.